These T cell receptor beta chains were read from a single sample in a study of CD8 T cells in Susac syndrome. In TCRdb, the immunoSEQ multiplex PCR reads were re-called with MiXCR into one record per CDR3 protein. Among 120,000 or so distinct CDR3 sequences listed, under 96% were seen once. The sequenced sample was CD4+ T cells from PBMCs. The source is a human donor with Susac syndrome. The CDR3 runs from the conserved cysteine through the conserved F or W. D genes are given only for firm matches. For some rows the clone size is stated as once, few or many, or as a class when expanded; others skip it.

len: 12; j_gene: TRBJ2-4; v_gene: TRBV27; abundance: few; d_gene: -; CDR3aa: CASSLEGNIQYF; CDR3nt: TGTGCCAGCAGTTTAGAAGGCAACATTCAGTACTTC
len: 14; j_gene: TRBJ1-3; v_gene: TRBV25-1; abundance: -; d_gene: -; CDR3aa: CASSDGTYGNTIYF; CDR3nt: TGTGCCAGCAGTGACGGGACCTATGGAAACACCATATATTTT
len: 12; j_gene: TRBJ1-5; v_gene: TRBV2; abundance: -; d_gene: -; CDR3aa: CASSKEAQPQHF; CDR3nt: TGTGCCAGCAGTAAGGAGGCCCAGCCCCAGCATTTT
len: 13; j_gene: TRBJ2-3; v_gene: TRBV2; abundance: -; d_gene: -; CDR3aa: CAGRGSSTDTQYF; CDR3nt: TGTGCCGGAAGGGGATCTAGCACAGATACGCAGTATTTT
len: 13; j_gene: TRBJ2-5; v_gene: TRBV12-3/TRBV12-4; abundance: -; d_gene: -; CDR3aa: CASSQGTGETQYF; CDR3nt: TGTGCCAGCAGTCAGGGGACTGGTGAGACCCAGTACTTC
len: 15; j_gene: TRBJ2-3; v_gene: TRBV24-1; abundance: -; d_gene: -; CDR3aa: CATSDQDGRPDTQYF; CDR3nt: TGTGCCACCAGTGACCAGGACGGGCGGCCAGATACGCAGTATTTT
len: 13; j_gene: TRBJ2-7; v_gene: TRBV19; abundance: once; d_gene: -; CDR3aa: CASSTDSSYEQYF; CDR3nt: TGTGCCAGTAGTACAGACAGTTCCTACGAGCAGTACTTC
len: 14; j_gene: TRBJ2-5; v_gene: TRBV6-2/TRBV6-3; abundance: -; d_gene: -; CDR3aa: CASRTTATQETQYF; CDR3nt: TGTGCCAGCAGGACGACAGCTACCCAAGAGACCCAGTACTTC
len: 10; j_gene: TRBJ1-2; v_gene: TRBV29-1; abundance: -; d_gene: -; CDR3aa: CSVAGYGYTF; CDR3nt: TGCAGCGTTGCAGGCTATGGCTACACCTTC
len: 14; j_gene: TRBJ2-4; v_gene: TRBV6-5; abundance: once; d_gene: -; CDR3aa: CASRPAIAKNIQYF; CDR3nt: TGTGCCAGCAGGCCGGCTATAGCCAAAAACATTCAGTACTTC
len: 14; j_gene: TRBJ1-2; v_gene: TRBV7-9; abundance: -; d_gene: TRBD1; CDR3aa: CASSSGQGFYGYTF; CDR3nt: TGTGCCAGCAGCTCGGGACAGGGCTTCTATGGCTACACCTTC
len: 15; j_gene: TRBJ2-1; v_gene: TRBV9; abundance: once; d_gene: TRBD2; CDR3aa: CASGGLAGVANEQFF; CDR3nt: TGTGCCAGCGGGGGACTAGCGGGAGTGGCAAATGAGCAGTTCTTC
len: 17; j_gene: TRBJ2-2; v_gene: TRBV24-1; abundance: -; d_gene: TRBD1; CDR3aa: CATSDLGQGRNTGELFF; CDR3nt: TGTGCCACCAGTGATTTAGGACAGGGAAGGAACACCGGGGAGCTGTTTTTT
len: 16; j_gene: TRBJ2-2; v_gene: TRBV7-6; abundance: once; d_gene: -; CDR3aa: CASSPGSAVNTGELFF; CDR3nt: TGTGCCAGCAGCCCAGGATCCGCGGTCAACACCGGGGAGCTGTTTTTT
len: 14; j_gene: TRBJ1-2; v_gene: TRBV15; abundance: once; d_gene: -; CDR3aa: CATSRDKGSYGYTF; CDR3nt: TGTGCCACCAGCAGAGATAAGGGCAGCTATGGCTACACCTTC
len: 14; j_gene: TRBJ2-1; v_gene: TRBV10-3; abundance: -; d_gene: TRBD2; CDR3aa: CAARTSGRANEQFF; CDR3nt: TGTGCCGCCAGGACTAGCGGGAGGGCCAATGAGCAGTTCTTC
len: 14; j_gene: TRBJ2-2; v_gene: TRBV29-1; abundance: -; d_gene: TRBD1; CDR3aa: CSVATGGRTGELFF; CDR3nt: TGCAGCGTCGCGACAGGGGGCCGCACCGGGGAGCTGTTTTTT
len: 16; j_gene: TRBJ1-1; v_gene: TRBV7-9; abundance: once; d_gene: TRBD1; CDR3aa: CASSSDRGRGNTEAFF; CDR3nt: TGTGCCAGCAGCTCCGACAGGGGACGGGGAAACACTGAAGCTTTCTTT
len: 15; j_gene: TRBJ2-2; v_gene: TRBV25-1; abundance: -; d_gene: -; CDR3aa: CASSSRQGGTGELFF; CDR3nt: TGTGCCAGCAGTTCCCGGCAGGGCGGAACCGGGGAGCTGTTTTTT
len: 11; j_gene: TRBJ2-7; v_gene: TRBV28; abundance: once; d_gene: -; CDR3aa: CASGPVYEQYF; CDR3nt: TGTGCCAGCGGCCCAGTCTACGAGCAGTACTTC
len: 13; j_gene: TRBJ2-7; v_gene: TRBV20-1; abundance: once; d_gene: -; CDR3aa: CSARGPKSYEQYF; CDR3nt: TGCAGTGCTAGAGGTCCCAAATCCTACGAGCAGTACTTC
len: 12; j_gene: TRBJ1-1; v_gene: TRBV2; abundance: -; d_gene: TRBD1; CDR3aa: CASTGDSAEAFF; CDR3nt: TGTGCCAGCACCGGGGACAGCGCTGAAGCTTTCTTT
len: 20; j_gene: TRBJ2-1; v_gene: TRBV7-2; abundance: -; d_gene: TRBD2; CDR3aa: CASSLARTSGRSISYNEQFF; CDR3nt: TGTGCCAGCAGCTTAGCAAGGACTAGCGGGAGAAGTATCTCCTACAATGAGCAGTTCTTC
len: 13; j_gene: TRBJ1-2; v_gene: TRBV20-1; abundance: -; d_gene: TRBD1; CDR3aa: CSAGQGGMIGYTF; CDR3nt: TGCAGTGCTGGACAGGGGGGAATGATAGGCTACACCTTC